The rows below give T cell receptor beta chains drawn from one sample of a study of regulatory T cells in long-lasting Graves disease. TCRdb used MiXCR to reprocess the multiplex PCR reads, holding one entry per CDR3 protein. The repertoire consists of 520,000 or so distinct CDR3 sequences, with 12% occurring once and the leading ten covering 8.9%. The sample also formed part of further work on T cells in Graves' hyperthyroidism and ophthalmopathy.

Sequences were derived from peripheral blood mononuclear cells (PBMCs), sampled at new diagnosis, from a patient treated with antithyroid drugs. Every receptor here comes from a woman aged 30 to 39 with Graves disease. CDR3s include the opening cysteine and the closing phenylalanine or tryptophan. Expanded clones get a size class; other rows say once, few or many, or leave the size out.

TRBJ1-6,TRBV4-3,many,CASSDRGSPLHF
TRBJ1-2,TRBV20-1,few,CSARPNQGAVEGYTF
TRBJ2-1,TRBV20-1,-,CSAREEGAGGRDEQFF
TRBJ2-1,TRBV3-1,many,CASSRGLAGGPRNEQFF
TRBJ2-5,TRBV7-9,many,CASSLFQRRGETQYF
TRBJ2-1,TRBV28,few,CGTGVSYNEQFF
TRBJ2-5,TRBV5-6,-,CASSLDRLVAFTQYF
TRBJ2-1,TRBV27,many,CARLGNEQFF
TRBJ2-3,TRBV5-4,few,CASRPPSSTDTQYF
TRBJ2-7,TRBV6-4,few,CASSGGLRTYEQYF
TRBJ2-1,TRBV9,-,CASSRGGGAHNEQFF
TRBJ2-5,TRBV7-9,-,CASSLEGRGLQETQYF
TRBJ1-3,TRBV7-9,-,CASSLDPGLGTIYF
TRBJ2-3,TRBV10-1,-,CASSDPGVGFHSTDTQYF
TRBJ2-1,TRBV12-3/TRBV12-4,-,CASSAGLSGYNEQFF
TRBJ1-1,TRBV18,-,CASSPRIAGRMNTEAFF
TRBJ2-7,TRBV7-2,many,CASSLGLAGAIEQYF
TRBJ2-7,TRBV14,-,CASSPWDFSYEQYF
TRBJ1-5,TRBV6-2/TRBV6-3,-,CASSYSAGNNQPQHF
TRBJ1-4,TRBV20-1,many,CSAQRQATNEKLFF
TRBJ2-7,TRBV11-3,many,CASSPQETEQYF
TRBJ1-4,TRBV2,many,CASSEGGTNEKLFF
TRBJ2-7,TRBV6-1,many,CASSDPSGGAYEQYF
TRBJ2-3,TRBV2,many,CASSPERQPDPDTQYF
TRBJ1-4,TRBV30,many,CAWSVVRTGSPNEKLFF
TRBJ1-5,TRBV30,few,CAWSGFGHLNQPQHF
TRBJ1-2,TRBV6-1,many,CASSAGQVVRGSSGYTF
TRBJ2-1,TRBV27,many,CASSFGVRGDNEQFF